The following is a T cell receptor (beta chain) sequence with its context. The target antigen is unknown. The data belong to a study of regulatory T cells in long-lasting Graves disease. Turning to the study itself: Persistent cases took antithyroid drugs over 5 years and stayed TSH receptor antibody positive. Study findings and constraints: Blood alone, not thyroid tissue, was studied. Newly diagnosed Graves' patients had higher TCR diversity than persistent ones.

CDR3 length: 15 residues. V was pared by 1 base and J by 5 bases, with 14 bases between. Looked up from germline, CDR1 is SGHDN and CDR2 is FVKESK. Through Arm-PCR of CDR3 regions and iRepertoire HTBI primers, TCR beta libraries were built. TCRdb ran MiXCR on the multiplex PCR reads and lists one entry per CDR3 protein. This table has 400,000 to 500,000 distinct CDR3 sequences, roughly 21% appearing once. The time point here: persistent/refractory GD, antithyroid drugs over 5 years with positive TRAb. From PBMCs, RNA was extracted and then used to make the TCR library. The sequence derives from a female donor with Graves disease. The source was peripheral blood mononuclear cells (PBMCs), collected when the disease was refractory, from a patient treated with antithyroid drugs. V gene TRBV14 combines with J gene TRBJ2-5; D may be TRBD1 or TRBD2 (5 bases each). The CDR3 nucleotides read TGTGCCAGCAGCCAAGTCCAGGGACGAGTTGAGACCCAGTACTTC. This sequence encodes CASSQVQGRVETQYF.